This record covers a single T cell receptor (beta chain). Produced via immunoSEQ multiplex PCR; TCRdb's table is partial and in-frame only. The table lists tens of thousands of clones, more than 75% of them singletons. This sample was taken from a study of PD-L1 blockade in urothelial cancer. Study details: Males with bladder-origin urothelial cancer constituted about 90% of the roughly 30 patients. Blood underwent analysis 3 weeks (second dose) and 6 weeks after treatment began. The study recovered a median of roughly 140,000 T cells per blood sample.

The time point is: pretreatment peripheral blood. It was locally advanced or metastatic urothelial carcinoma that patients had. The sequenced sample was PBMCs, obtained around atezolizumab (anti-PD-L1) treatment. The receptor's source is a man in his 60s with urothelial cancer.

The CDR3 is CAWSLNSGTGGGTQYF. CDR3 nucleotides: TGTGCCTGGAGCCTCAACTCCGGGACAGGAGGGGGGACCCAGTACTTC. This chain uses TRBV30 with TRBJ2-5, with TRBD1 identical over 8 bases. CDR3 length equals 16 residues. J gave up 7 bases and V 3 bases, and 16 bases lay outside the gene matches. CDR1 is GTSNPN, CDR2 SVGIG, per germline (reference sequence).